This T cell receptor (beta chain) was profiled in a study of T cell repertoires in cytomegalovirus infection. The wider study: Recently identified HLA-C-restricted CMV epitopes were among the peptides used. Matching HLA type and CMV infection were both indicated by public TCR beta signatures.

Findings of the study overall: Ex vivo, HLA-C-restricted CMV-specific TCR beta clonotypes prevailed over the rest of the response. Identification of carriers of CMV plus the relevant HLA was performed using cumulative public TCR beta family frequency.

Using its own MiXCR run on the reads, TCRdb lists one record per CDR3 protein. The sample lists some 940,000 distinct CDR3 sequences; more than 25% were seen once. Note on this clonotype: Its antigen is undetermined.

The germline V gene encodes CDR1 SGHVS and CDR2 FNYEAQ. V gave up 5 bases and J gave up 4 bases, with 9 bases separating them. This CDR3 is built from 12 residues. Sequenced material: cultured CD8+ T cells from PBMCs, taken from culture after CMV antigen stimulation. This receptor was obtained from a human donor in good health (CMV status not recorded). Some clones in this sample may be carry-over from other donors' samples. The chain links TRBV7-6 to TRBJ2-7; no clear D. CDR3 nucleotide sequence: TGTGCCAGCAGCAAGACGGAATACGAGCAGTACTTC. Translation: CASSKTEYEQYF.